This T cell receptor beta chain was profiled in a study of long-term antiretroviral therapy in people with HIV. Germline lookup yields CDR1 LNHDA and CDR2 SQIVND (reference sequence). The CDR3 spans 18 residues. The ends lost 4 bases at V and 0 bases at J; junction bases unmatched: 6. This clone has only a few counts. They ran version v3.0 of the immunoSEQ assay at survey level. The assay was immunoSEQ multiplex PCR, and TCRdb's table has in-frame clones only and misses some. The sample carries 25,000 to 30,000 clones, 70% to 90% recorded once. The receptor comes from a middle-aged man with HIV. The sequencing used unsorted PBMCs, collected about 5 years after starting antiretroviral therapy. V and J are TRBV19 and TRBJ2-2; 12 bases align to TRBD2. The CDR3 nucleotides are TGTGCCAGTAGTACACGACTAGCGGGGGCCGCGAACACCGGGGAGCTGTTTTTT. This encodes CASSTRLAGAANTGELFF.